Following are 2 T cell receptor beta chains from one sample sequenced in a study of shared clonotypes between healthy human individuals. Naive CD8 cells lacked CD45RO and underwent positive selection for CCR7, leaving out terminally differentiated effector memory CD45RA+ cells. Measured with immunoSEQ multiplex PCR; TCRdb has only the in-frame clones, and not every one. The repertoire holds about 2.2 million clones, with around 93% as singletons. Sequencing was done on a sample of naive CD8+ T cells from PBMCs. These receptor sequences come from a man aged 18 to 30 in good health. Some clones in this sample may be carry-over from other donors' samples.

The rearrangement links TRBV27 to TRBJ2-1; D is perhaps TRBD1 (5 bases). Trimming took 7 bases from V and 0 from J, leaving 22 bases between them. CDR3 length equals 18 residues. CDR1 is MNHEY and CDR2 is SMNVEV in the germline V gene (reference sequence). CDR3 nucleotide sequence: TGTGCCAGCACGGCACGACTGGGGCTTTACAACTCCTACAATGAGCAGTTCTTC. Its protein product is CASTARLGLYNSYNEQFF.

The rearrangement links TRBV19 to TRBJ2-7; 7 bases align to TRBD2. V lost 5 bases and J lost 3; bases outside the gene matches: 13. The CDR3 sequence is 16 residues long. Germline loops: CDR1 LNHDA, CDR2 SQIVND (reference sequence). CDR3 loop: CASSPSGGRGDYEQYF. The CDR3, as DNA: TGTGCCAGTAGTCCCAGTGGCGGGAGAGGGGACTACGAGCAGTACTTC.